The present T cell receptor (beta chain) was sequenced within a study of T cell responses to AZD1222 COVID-19 vaccine. Study-level points and caveats: Among the donors, most were white British and more were female, and clonal diversity was possibly underestimated. Epitopes outside B.1.351 and B.1.1.7 mutated regions reportedly drew nearly half of spike TCRs.

This clone has only a few counts. Antigen unknown. Produced via immunoSEQ multiplex PCR; TCRdb's table is partial and in-frame only. Of approximately 150,000 clones in the sample, over 90% were seen once. Germline CDR1 is SNHLY and CDR2 is FYNNEI. The CDR3 has 12 amino acids. V lost 0 bases to trimming and J lost 5 bases, with 5 bases between them. This sequence originates from an adult in good health. V gene TRBV2 combines with J gene TRBJ2-7; no definite D call. Sequences were derived from peripheral blood, sampled on day 0 of AZD1222 vaccination. CDR3 bases: TGTGCCAGCAGTGAAGCTAGCAACGAGCAGTACTTC. It yields the protein CASSEASNEQYF.